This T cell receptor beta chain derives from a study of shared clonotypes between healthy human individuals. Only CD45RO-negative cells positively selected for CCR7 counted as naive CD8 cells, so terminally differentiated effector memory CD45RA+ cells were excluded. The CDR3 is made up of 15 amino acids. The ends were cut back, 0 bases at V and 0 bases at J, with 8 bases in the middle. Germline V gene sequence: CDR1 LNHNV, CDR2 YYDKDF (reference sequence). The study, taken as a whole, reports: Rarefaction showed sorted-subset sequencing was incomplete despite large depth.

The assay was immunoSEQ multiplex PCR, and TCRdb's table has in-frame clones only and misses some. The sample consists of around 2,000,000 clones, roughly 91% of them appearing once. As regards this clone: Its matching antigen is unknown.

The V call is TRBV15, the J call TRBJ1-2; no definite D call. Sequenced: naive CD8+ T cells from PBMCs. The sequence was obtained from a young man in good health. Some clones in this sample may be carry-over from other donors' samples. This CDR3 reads CATSRDRASNYGYTF. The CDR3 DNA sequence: TGTGCCACCAGCAGAGATCGGGCATCTAACTATGGCTACACCTTC.